This is a list of T cell receptor beta chains from one sample in a study of T cell repertoires in cytomegalovirus infection. Which antigens these TCRs recognize remains unknown. TCRdb ran MiXCR on the reads and lists one entry per CDR3 protein. The sample has fewer than 650,000 distinct CDR3 sequences; over 35% are singletons. Sequencing was performed on cultured PBMCs, taken from culture after CMV antigen stimulation. These receptors were collected from a human donor in good health (CMV status not recorded). Some clones in this sample may be carry-over from other donors' samples. Each CDR3 is given without its conserved first and last residue. D genes are given only for firm matches. The size entry is marked missing in some rows and otherwise reads once, few, many or a size class.

J	V	D	size	CDR3
TRBJ2-7	TRBV7-8	TRBD1	many	ASSLTGDYEQY
TRBJ2-2	TRBV7-6	TRBD2	NA	ASSFGGGAAGELF
TRBJ2-7	TRBV7-9	NA	NA	ASSLAGSWYEQY
TRBJ1-5	TRBV19	NA	NA	ASSLVTSNQPQH
TRBJ1-6	TRBV7-9	NA	NA	ASSLRQSRLYNSPLH
TRBJ2-1	TRBV7-2	TRBD2	few	ASSLAGLAKWAYNEQF
TRBJ2-7	TRBV19	NA	NA	ASSTGQSSYEQY
TRBJ2-5	TRBV5-1	NA	once	ASSLALGAGETQY
TRBJ2-5	TRBV7-2	NA	NA	ASRYRVEQETQY
TRBJ2-7	TRBV20-1	NA	NA	SKDPLGTYEQY
TRBJ1-1	TRBV7-3	TRBD1	NA	ASITGTGDTEAF
TRBJ2-6	TRBV7-9	NA	few	ASSQGVRGSGANVLT
TRBJ2-7	TRBV10-3	NA	few	AISGSTGPDYEQY
TRBJ2-5	TRBV6-1	TRBD2	few	ASSEERGDQETQY
TRBJ1-1	TRBV2	NA	NA	ASSGAFRGTEAF
TRBJ1-4	TRBV4-3	NA	NA	ASSQDPWPTTRNEKLF
TRBJ1-5	TRBV18	NA	NA	ASSPGPPQPQH